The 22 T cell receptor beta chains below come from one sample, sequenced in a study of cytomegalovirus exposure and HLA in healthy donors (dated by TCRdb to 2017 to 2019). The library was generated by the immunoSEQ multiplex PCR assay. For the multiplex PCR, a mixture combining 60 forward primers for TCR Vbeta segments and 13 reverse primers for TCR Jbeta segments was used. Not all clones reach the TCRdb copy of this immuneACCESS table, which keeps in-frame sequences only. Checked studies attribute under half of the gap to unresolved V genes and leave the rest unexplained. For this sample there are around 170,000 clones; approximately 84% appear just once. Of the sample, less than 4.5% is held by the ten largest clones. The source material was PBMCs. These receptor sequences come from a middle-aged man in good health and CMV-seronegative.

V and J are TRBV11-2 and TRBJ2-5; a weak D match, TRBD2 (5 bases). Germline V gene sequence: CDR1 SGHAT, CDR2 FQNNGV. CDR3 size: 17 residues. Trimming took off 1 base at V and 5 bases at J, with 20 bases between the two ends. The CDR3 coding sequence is TGTGCCAGCAGCTTAGTAGATAGGCGGGCTAGCTTTGAGACCCAGTACTTC. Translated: CASSLVDRRASFETQYF.

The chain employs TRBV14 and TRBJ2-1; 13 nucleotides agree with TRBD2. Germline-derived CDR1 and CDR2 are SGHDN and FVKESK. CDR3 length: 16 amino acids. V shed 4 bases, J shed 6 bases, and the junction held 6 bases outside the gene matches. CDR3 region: CASSLPTSGGANEQFF. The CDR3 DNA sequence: TGTGCCAGCAGCCTTCCTACTAGCGGGGGGGCCAATGAGCAGTTCTTC.

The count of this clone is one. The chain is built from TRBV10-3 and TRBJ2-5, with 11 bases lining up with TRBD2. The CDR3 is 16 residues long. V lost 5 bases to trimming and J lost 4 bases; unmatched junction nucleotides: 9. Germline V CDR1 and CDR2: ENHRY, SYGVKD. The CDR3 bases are TGTGCCATCAGTCACGATAGCGGGGGGGCCTTAGAGACCCAGTACTTC. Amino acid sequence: CAISHDSGGALETQYF.

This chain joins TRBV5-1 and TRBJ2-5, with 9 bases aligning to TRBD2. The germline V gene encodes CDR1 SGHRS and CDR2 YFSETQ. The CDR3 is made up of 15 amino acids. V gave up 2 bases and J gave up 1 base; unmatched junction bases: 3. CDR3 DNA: TGCGCCAGCAGCTTAGCGGGGGGATTCCAAGAGACCCAGTACTTC. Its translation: CASSLAGGFQETQYF.

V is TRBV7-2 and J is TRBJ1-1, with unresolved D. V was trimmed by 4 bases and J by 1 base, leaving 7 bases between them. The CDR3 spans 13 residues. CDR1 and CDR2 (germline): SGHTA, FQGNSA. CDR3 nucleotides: TGTGCCAGCAGCTCGACTTGGAACACTGAAGCTTTCTTT. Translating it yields CASSSTWNTEAFF.

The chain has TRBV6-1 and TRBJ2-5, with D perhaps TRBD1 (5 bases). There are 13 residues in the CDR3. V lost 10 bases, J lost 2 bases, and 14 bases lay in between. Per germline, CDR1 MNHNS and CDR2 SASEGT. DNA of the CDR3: TGTGCCACCCGGTTGGGGCAGCAAGAGACCCAGTACTTC. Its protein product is CATRLGQQETQYF.

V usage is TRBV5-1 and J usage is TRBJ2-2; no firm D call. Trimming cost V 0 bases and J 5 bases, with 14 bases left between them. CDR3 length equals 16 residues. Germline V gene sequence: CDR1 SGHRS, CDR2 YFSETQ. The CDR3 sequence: CASSLEVGSKTGELFF. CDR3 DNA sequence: TGCGCCAGCAGCTTGGAAGTCGGTAGCAAAACCGGGGAGCTGTTTTTT.

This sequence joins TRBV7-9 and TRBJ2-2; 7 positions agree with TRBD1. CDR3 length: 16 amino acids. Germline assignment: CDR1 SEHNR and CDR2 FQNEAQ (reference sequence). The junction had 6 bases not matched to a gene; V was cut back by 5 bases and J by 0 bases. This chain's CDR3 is CASSPRGGANTGELFF. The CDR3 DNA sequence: TGTGCCAGCAGCCCCCGAGGGGGCGCGAACACCGGGGAGCTGTTTTTT.

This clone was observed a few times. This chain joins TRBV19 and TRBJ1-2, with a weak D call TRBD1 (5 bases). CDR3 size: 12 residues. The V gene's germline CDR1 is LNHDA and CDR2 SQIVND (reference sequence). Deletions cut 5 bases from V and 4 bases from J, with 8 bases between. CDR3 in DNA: TGTGCCAGTAGTCAGGGATTCTATGGCTACACCTTC. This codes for CASSQGFYGYTF.

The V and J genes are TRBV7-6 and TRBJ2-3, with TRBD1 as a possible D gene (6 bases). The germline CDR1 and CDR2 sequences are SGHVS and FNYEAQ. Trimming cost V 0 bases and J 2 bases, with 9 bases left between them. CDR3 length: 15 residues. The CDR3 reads CASSLAAGATDTQYF. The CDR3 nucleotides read TGTGCCAGCAGCTTAGCGGCAGGGGCCACAGATACGCAGTATTTT. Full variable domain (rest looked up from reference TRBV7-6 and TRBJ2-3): GAGVSQSPRYKVTKRGQDVALRCDPISGHVSLYWYRQALGQGPEFLTYFNYEAQQDKSGLPNDRFSAERPEGSISTLTIQRTEQRDSAMYRCASSLAAGATDTQYFGPGTRLTVL.

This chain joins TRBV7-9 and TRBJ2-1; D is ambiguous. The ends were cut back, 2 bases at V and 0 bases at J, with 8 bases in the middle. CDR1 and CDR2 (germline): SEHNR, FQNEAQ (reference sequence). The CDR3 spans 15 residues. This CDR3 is CASSLSESSYNEQFF. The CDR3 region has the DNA TGTGCCAGCAGCTTATCCGAGAGCTCCTACAATGAGCAGTTCTTC.

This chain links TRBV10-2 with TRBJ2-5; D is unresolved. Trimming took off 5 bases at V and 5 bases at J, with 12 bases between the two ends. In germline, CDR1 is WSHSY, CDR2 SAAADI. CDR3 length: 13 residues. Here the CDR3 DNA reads TGCGCCAGCAGTCAGGCACCCCAGGAGACCCAGTACTTC. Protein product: CASSQAPQETQYF.

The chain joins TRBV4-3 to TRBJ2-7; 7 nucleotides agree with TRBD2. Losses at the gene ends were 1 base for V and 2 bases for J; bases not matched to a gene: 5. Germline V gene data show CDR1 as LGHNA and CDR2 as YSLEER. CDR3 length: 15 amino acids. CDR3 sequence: CASSQVAGTTYEQYF. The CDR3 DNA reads TGCGCCAGCAGCCAAGTTGCCGGGACTACCTACGAGCAGTACTTC.

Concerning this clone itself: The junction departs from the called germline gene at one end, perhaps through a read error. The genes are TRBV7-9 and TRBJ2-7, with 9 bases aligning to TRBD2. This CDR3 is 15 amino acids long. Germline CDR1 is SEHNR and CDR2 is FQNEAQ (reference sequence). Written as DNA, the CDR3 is TGTTCCAGCAGTTGGGAGCGGGGGGTACCCTACGAGCAGTACTTC. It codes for CSSSWERGVPYEQYF. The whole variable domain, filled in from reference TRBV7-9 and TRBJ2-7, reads DTGVSQNPRHKITKRGQNVTFRCDPISEHNRLYWYRQTLGQGPEFLTYFQNEAQLEKSRLLSDRFSAERPKGSFSTLEIQRTEQGDSAMYLCSSSWERGVPYEQYFGPGTRLTVT.

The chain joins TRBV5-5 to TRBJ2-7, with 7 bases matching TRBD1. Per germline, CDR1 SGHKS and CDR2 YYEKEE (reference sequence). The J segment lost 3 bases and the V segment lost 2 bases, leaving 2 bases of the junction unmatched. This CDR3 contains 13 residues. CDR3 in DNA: TGTGCCAGCAGCTTTGCAGGGGGCTACGAGCAGTACTTC. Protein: CASSFAGGYEQYF. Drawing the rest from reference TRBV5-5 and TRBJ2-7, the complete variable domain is DAGVTQSPTHLIKTRGQQVTLRCSPISGHKSVSWYQQVLGQGPQFIFQYYEKEERGRGNFPDRFSARQFPNYSSELNVNALLLGDSALYLCASSFAGGYEQYFGPGTRLTVT.

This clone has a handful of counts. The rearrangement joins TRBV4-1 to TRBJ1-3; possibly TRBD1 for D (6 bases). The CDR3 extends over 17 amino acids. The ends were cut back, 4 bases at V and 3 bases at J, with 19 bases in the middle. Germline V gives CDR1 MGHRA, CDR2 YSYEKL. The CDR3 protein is CASSRGGVVRLGNTIYF. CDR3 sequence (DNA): TGCGCCAGCAGCCGAGGGGGGGTCGTGAGACTTGGAAACACCATATATTTT.

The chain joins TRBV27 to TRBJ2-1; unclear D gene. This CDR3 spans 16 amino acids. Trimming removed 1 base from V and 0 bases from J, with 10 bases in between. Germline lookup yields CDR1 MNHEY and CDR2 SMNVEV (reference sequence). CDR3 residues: CASSLFPGSSYNEQFF. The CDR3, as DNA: TGTGCCAGCAGTTTATTTCCCGGTAGCTCCTACAATGAGCAGTTCTTC.

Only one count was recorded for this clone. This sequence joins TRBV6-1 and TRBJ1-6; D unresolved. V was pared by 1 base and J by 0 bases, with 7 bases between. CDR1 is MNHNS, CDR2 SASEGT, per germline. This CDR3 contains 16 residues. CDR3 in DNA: TGTGCCAGCAGTGAAGACTGGAGCTCCTATAATTCACCCCTCCACTTT. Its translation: CASSEDWSSYNSPLHF.

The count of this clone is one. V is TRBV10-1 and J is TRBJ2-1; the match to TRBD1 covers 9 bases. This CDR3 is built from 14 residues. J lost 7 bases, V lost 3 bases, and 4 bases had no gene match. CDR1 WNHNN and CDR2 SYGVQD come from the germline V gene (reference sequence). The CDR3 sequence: CASSEGTGLNEQFF. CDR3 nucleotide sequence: TGCGCCAGCAGTGAAGGGACAGGGTTAAATGAGCAGTTCTTC.

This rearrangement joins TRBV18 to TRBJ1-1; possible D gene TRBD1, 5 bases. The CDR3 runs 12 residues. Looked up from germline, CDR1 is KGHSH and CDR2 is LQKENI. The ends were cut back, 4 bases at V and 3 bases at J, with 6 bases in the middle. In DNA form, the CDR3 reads TGTGCCAGCTCACAGGGGTACACTGAAGCTTTCTTT. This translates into CASSQGYTEAFF.

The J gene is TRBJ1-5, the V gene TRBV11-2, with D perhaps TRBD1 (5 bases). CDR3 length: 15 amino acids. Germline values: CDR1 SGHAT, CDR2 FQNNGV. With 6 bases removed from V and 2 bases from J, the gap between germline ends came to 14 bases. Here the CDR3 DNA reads TGTGCCAGCAGTCCTCTAACAGGAGGCAATCAGCCCCAGCATTTT. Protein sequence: CASSPLTGGNQPQHF.

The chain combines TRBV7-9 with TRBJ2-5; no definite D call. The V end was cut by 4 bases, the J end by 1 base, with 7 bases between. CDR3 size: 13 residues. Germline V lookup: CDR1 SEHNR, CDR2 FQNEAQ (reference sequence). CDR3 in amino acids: CASSSAGQETQYF. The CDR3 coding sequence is TGTGCCAGCAGCTCAGCCGGCCAAGAGACCCAGTACTTC.